This T cell receptor (beta chain) was documented in a study of blood T cells in healthy people across ages. General observations from the study: Estimates of diversity drawn from one million T cells were considered underestimates.

Each donor supplied approximately 10 milliliters of peripheral blood. A J-beta primer mix and a sample-barcoded 5' primer were used in a second PCR of roughly 7 to 12 cycles. CDR3-containing paired-end reads numbered at least 2.5 million in each sample. MiXCR, applied by TCRdb to the 5' RACE reads, yields one record per CDR3 protein. Of about a million distinct CDR3 sequences in the sample, roughly two fifths are singletons; the top ten hold 10% to 15%. Concerning this clonotype: Its antigen is not identified.

J was trimmed by 4 bases and V by 6 bases; bases with no gene match: 7. This CDR3 is built from 16 residues. The V gene is TRBV12-3 or TRBV12-4, the J gene TRBJ2-5, with 14 nucleotides matching TRBD2. Sequenced material: blood. The receptor comes from a man aged 18 to 35 in good health. The CDR3 DNA reads TGTGCCAGCAGGACTAGCGGGGGGGCCTTACGAGAGACCCAGTACTTC. Translating it yields CASRTSGGALRETQYF.